This entry lists 21 T cell receptor beta chains sequenced from one sample in a study of identical twins. TCRdb called the 5' RACE reads again in MiXCR, with one record for every CDR3 protein. The sample shows around 450,000 distinct CDR3 sequences, 14% of them seen only once. These data were also reused for a study on yellow fever vaccine responses in identical twins.

The specimen was CD4+ T cells sorted from blood. The origin of the receptors is a woman under 30 in good health.

The CDR3 sequence is CASSRRGGSYNEQFF. The CDR3 DNA follows: TGTGCCAGCAGCCGTAGGGGGGGGTCCTACAATGAGCAGTTCTTC. The chain has TRBV7-2 and TRBJ2-1; D may be TRBD2 (7 bases). From germline, CDR1 is SGHTA and CDR2 FQGNSA. Trimming removed 5 bases at V and 1 base at J, with 12 bases between. The CDR3 is made up of 15 amino acids.

The chain employs TRBV5-5 and TRBJ2-1, with a tentative D call TRBD2 (5 bases). The CDR3 contains 15 residues. CDR1 SGHKS and CDR2 YYEKEE come from the germline V gene (reference sequence). The V and J ends lost 4 bases and 5 bases respectively, with 16 bases between them. In DNA, the CDR3 is TGTGCCAGCAGCCCTGGACTCAATCGGAACAATGAGCAGTTCTTC. Amino acids: CASSPGLNRNNEQFF.

This clonotype was seen only a few times. The CDR3: CASSYSRPGQTYEQYF. In nucleotides, the CDR3 is TGTGCCAGCAGTTACTCGAGGCCGGGACAGACCTACGAGCAGTACTTC. The J gene is TRBJ2-7, the V gene TRBV6-5, with 7 bases aligning to TRBD1. Trimming took 0 bases from V and 2 from J; bases not matched to a gene: 7. Germline CDR1 reads MNHEY; CDR2 reads SVGAGI. The CDR3 is 16 residues long.

This clonotype has just a few counts. The gene calls are TRBV28 and TRBJ2-3; no definite D call. Trimming took 6 bases from V and 0 from J, leaving 16 bases between them. The CDR3 has 16 amino acids. The germline gives CDR1 MDHEN, CDR2 SYDVKM. The CDR3 DNA is TGTGCCAGCAGCCTAAGAGGCGGTACTAGCACAGATACGCAGTATTTT. It codes for CASSLRGGTSTDTQYF.

This clonotype was seen repeatedly, ten times or more. The J gene is TRBJ2-1, the V gene TRBV10-3; TRBD1 agrees at 11 bases. Germline CDR1 is ENHRY and CDR2 is SYGVKD. The CDR3 has 13 amino acids. V lost 8 bases to trimming and J lost 5 bases; unmatched junction nucleotides: 2. CDR3: CAIRDRGDNEQFF. CDR3 in DNA: TGTGCCATCCGGGACAGGGGGGACAATGAGCAGTTCTTC.

This clonotype was seen only a few times. V usage is TRBV6-1 and J usage is TRBJ1-1; D is possibly TRBD1 (5 bases). The CDR3 totals 15 residues. Trimming stripped 6 bases from V and 0 bases from J, with 14 bases between. From germline, CDR1 is MNHNS and CDR2 SASEGT. The CDR3 DNA reads TGTGCCAGCAGCCGGGACGGATACATGAACACTGAAGCTTTCTTT. It encodes CASSRDGYMNTEAFF.

The rearrangement uses TRBV20-1 and TRBJ2-3; D tentatively reads TRBD1 or TRBD2 (5 bases each). The CDR3 length is 15 residues. Germline V CDR1 and CDR2: DFQATT, SNEGSKA (reference sequence). Trimming took 5 bases from V and 0 from J, leaving 15 bases between them. The CDR3 loop reads CSAALAGGSTDTQYF. Here the CDR3 DNA reads TGCAGTGCTGCCCTAGCTGGGGGAAGCACAGATACGCAGTATTTT.

The chain carries TRBV20-1 and TRBJ1-2; D might be TRBD1 (6 bases). The CDR3 has 13 amino acids. The germline V gene encodes CDR1 DFQATT and CDR2 SNEGSKA (reference sequence). Trimming removed 2 bases from V and 11 bases from J, with 18 bases in between. CDR3: CSARPWTATVYTF. The CDR3 DNA is TGCAGTGCTAGACCCTGGACAGCCACGGTATACACCTTC.

This clonotype has just a few counts. The rearrangement links TRBV5-1 to TRBJ2-7; 8 nucleotides line up with TRBD2. Trimming took 4 bases from V and 0 from J; bases not matched to a gene: 3. CDR1 and CDR2 (germline): SGHRS, YFSETQ. CDR3 length: 14 amino acids. The CDR3 nucleotides are TGCGCCAGCAGCCGGGAGGGAGGCTCCTACGAGCAGTACTTC. Its translation is CASSREGGSYEQYF.

This chain uses TRBV3-1 with TRBJ2-3; tentatively, D is TRBD2 (5 bases). V dropped 8 bases and J dropped 1 base, with 13 bases sitting between them. The CDR3 is 14 amino acids. Germline CDR1 reads LGHDT; CDR2 reads YNNKEL (reference sequence). CDR3 loop: CASSNGKGTDTQYF. CDR3 nucleotide sequence: TGTGCCAGCTCCAACGGGAAAGGCACAGATACGCAGTATTTT.

This clonotype was picked up many times. The chain is built from TRBV18 and TRBJ2-7; 7 nucleotides agree with TRBD2. After removal of 8 bases from V and 3 bases from J, the junction contained 4 bases not matched to a gene. The CDR3 contains 12 residues. The germline V gene has CDR1 KGHSH and CDR2 LQKENI. The CDR3: CASSPGGYEQYF. Here the CDR3 DNA reads TGTGCCAGCAGCCCGGGGGGCTACGAGCAGTACTTC.

This clonotype has only a few counts. The chain is built from TRBV20-1 and TRBJ1-2; D gene uncertain. Germline V lookup: CDR1 DFQATT, CDR2 SNEGSKA (reference sequence). The CDR3 consists of 13 residues. V lost 1 base and J 4 bases, leaving 10 bases between the germline ends. In nucleotides, the CDR3 is TGCAGTGCTAGAGCTAGTGGCTCCTATGGCTACACCTTC. Protein product: CSARASGSYGYTF.

This clonotype turned up a few times. The chain joins TRBV5-1 to TRBJ2-6; D not resolved. The CDR3 totals 14 residues. CDR1 SGHRS and CDR2 YFSETQ come from the germline V gene. The V end was cut by 5 bases, the J end by 0 bases, with 6 bases between. The CDR3 DNA sequence: TGCGCCAGCAGTATGATCTCTGGGGCCAACGTCCTGACTTTC. It yields the protein CASSMISGANVLTF.

V is TRBV5-1 and J is TRBJ2-3; no clear D gene. Germline V lookup: CDR1 SGHRS, CDR2 YFSETQ. The CDR3 runs 13 residues. V lost 5 bases and J lost 0, with 7 bases in between. The chain's CDR3 is CASRGKSTDTQYF. In DNA form, the CDR3 reads TGCGCCAGCAGGGGAAAAAGCACAGATACGCAGTATTTT. The full variable domain, rest sourced from reference TRBV5-1 and TRBJ2-3, is KAGVTQTPRYLIKTRGQQVTLSCSPISGHRSVSWYQQTPGQGLQFLFEYFSETQRNKGNFPGRFSGRQFSNSRSEMNVSTLELGDSALYLCASRGKSTDTQYFGPGTRLTVL.

This clonotype was observed many times. The chain combines TRBV12-3 or TRBV12-4 with TRBJ2-3; 7 bases agree with TRBD2. The CDR3 runs 14 residues. Germline trimming cut 2 bases from V and 5 bases from J; bases unmatched to any gene: 4. The CDR3 protein is CASSLSGAKDTQYF. In DNA form, the CDR3 reads TGTGCCAGCAGTTTAAGCGGGGCCAAAGATACGCAGTATTTT.

The rearrangement uses TRBV5-1 and TRBJ2-1, with D maybe TRBD2 (6 bases). This CDR3 comprises 14 residues. Trimming left V 3 bases short and J 3 bases short, with 10 bases between. Germline V gene data show CDR1 as SGHRS and CDR2 as YFSETQ. CDR3 nucleotides: TGCGCCAGCAGCTCGGACTACAACTACAATGAGCAGTTCTTC. Amino acid sequence: CASSSDYNYNEQFF.

The V gene is TRBV7-9, the J gene TRBJ2-1; D might be TRBD2 (7 bases). Germline loops: CDR1 SEHNR, CDR2 FQNEAQ (reference sequence). The CDR3 covers 17 residues. Trimming removed 5 bases from V and 3 bases from J, with 20 bases in between. The CDR3: CASSTLGRGTYYNEQFF. DNA of the CDR3: TGTGCCAGCAGCACCTTGGGGAGGGGGACTTACTACAATGAGCAGTTCTTC.

This clonotype was recorded many times. V is TRBV7-3 and J is TRBJ2-1; the D is unclear. CDR1 is SGHTA and CDR2 is FQGTGA in the germline V gene. The CDR3 consists of 14 residues. The germline V and J ends were trimmed by 2 bases and 8 bases, with 13 bases remaining between them. CDR3 protein: CASSLGGSIDEQFF. DNA of the CDR3: TGTGCCAGCAGCTTAGGTGGTAGCATCGATGAGCAGTTCTTC.

This clonotype turned up a few times. The CDR3 here is CASSDPTGVETQYF. CDR3 in DNA: TGCGCCAGCAGCGATCCTACAGGGGTAGAGACCCAGTACTTC. V usage is TRBV5-1 and J usage is TRBJ2-5, with 7 bases identical to TRBD1. Germline V gene sequence: CDR1 SGHRS, CDR2 YFSETQ. The V segment lost 4 bases and the J segment 4 bases; nucleotides outside the gene matches: 7. This CDR3 region has 14 residues.

V usage is TRBV27 and J usage is TRBJ2-3; D not resolved. Germline assignment: CDR1 MNHEY and CDR2 SMNVEV (reference sequence). CDR3 length: 13 residues. Trimming cost V 3 bases and J 1 base, with 5 bases left between them. The CDR3 is CASSFMRTDTQYF. The CDR3 nucleotides are TGTGCCAGCAGTTTTATGCGCACAGATACGCAGTATTTT.

This clonotype occurred once. This rearrangement joins TRBV15 to TRBJ1-1; D is unresolved. In germline, CDR1 is LNHNV, CDR2 YYDKDF (reference sequence). The CDR3 loop spans 14 amino acids. Trimming shortened V by 0 bases and J by 1 base, and 6 bases separated the two germline ends. The CDR3, as DNA: TGTGCCACCAGCAGAGATCCGGGGAACACTGAAGCTTTCTTT. As protein: CATSRDPGNTEAFF.